This T cell receptor beta chain was observed in a study of T cells in Graves' hyperthyroidism and ophthalmopathy. The CDR3 regions of TCR beta were amplified from RNA transcripts. TCR CDR3 regions were first amplified by RT-PCR with HTBI primers. TCRdb re-analysed the multiplex PCR reads in MiXCR, keeping a single row per CDR3 protein. The table shows approximately 640,000 distinct CDR3 sequences, with 17% occurring only once. V lost 0 bases and J 2 bases, leaving 8 bases between the germline ends. The CDR3 is made up of 14 amino acids. Germline V gene data show CDR1 as SGHTA and CDR2 as FQGNSA. This clonotype occurred many times. Not enrolled were patients with uncontrolled infection, other autoimmune disease, pregnancy or lactation.

This clonotype originated in a man aged 45-60 years with Graves' hyperthyroidism. The V call is TRBV7-2, the J call TRBJ2-7; weak D call: TRBD2 (6 bases). Sequencing was performed on blood. Here the CDR3 reads CASSLAAGPYEQYF. In DNA, the CDR3 is TGTGCCAGCAGCTTAGCCGCGGGACCCTACGAGCAGTACTTC.